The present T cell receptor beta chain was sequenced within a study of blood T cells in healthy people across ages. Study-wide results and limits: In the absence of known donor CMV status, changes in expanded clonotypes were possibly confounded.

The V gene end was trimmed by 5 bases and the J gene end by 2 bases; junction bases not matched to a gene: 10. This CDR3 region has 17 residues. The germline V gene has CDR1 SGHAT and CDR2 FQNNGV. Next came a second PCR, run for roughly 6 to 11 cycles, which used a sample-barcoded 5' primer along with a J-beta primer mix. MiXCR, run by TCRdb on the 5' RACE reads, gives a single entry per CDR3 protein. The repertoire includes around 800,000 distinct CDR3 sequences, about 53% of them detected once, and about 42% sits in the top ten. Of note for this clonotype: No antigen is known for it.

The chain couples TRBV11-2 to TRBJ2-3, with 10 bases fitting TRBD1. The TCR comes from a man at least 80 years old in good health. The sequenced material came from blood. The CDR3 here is CASSLLGTGALTDTQYF. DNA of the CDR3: TGTGCCAGCAGCCTCTTAGGGACAGGGGCCCTCACAGATACGCAGTATTTT.